These 17 T cell receptor beta chains share one sample of origin, sequenced in a study of T cell responses to AZD1222 COVID-19 vaccine. Produced via immunoSEQ multiplex PCR; TCRdb's table is partial and in-frame only. This table holds 70,000 to 95,000 clones, over 75% found once. The sequencing here drew on peripheral blood, taken 28 days after the second AZD1222 dose. These receptors came from an adult who received the AZD1222 COVID-19 vaccine.

The chain uses TRBV7-3 and TRBJ1-1; 7 bases are a match to TRBD1. The germline V gene has CDR1 SGHTA and CDR2 FQGTGA. This CDR3 spans 15 amino acids. V dropped 5 bases and J dropped 1; count of bases not matched to a gene: 7. The CDR3 nucleotides read TGTGCCAGCAGCCCTACTGGGACAGCGAACACTGAAGCTTTCTTT. Residues: CASSPTGTANTEAFF.

V and J are TRBV6-6 and TRBJ1-2, with D tentatively TRBD1 (5 bases). Germline V gene data show CDR1 as MNHNY and CDR2 as SVGAGI (reference sequence). The CDR3 has 14 residues. V was trimmed by 2 bases and J by 1 base, leaving 8 bases between them. CDR3 DNA: TGTGCCAGCAGTTACGACAGACTTAACTATGGCTACACCTTC. It codes for CASSYDRLNYGYTF.

This clone came up once. This chain joins TRBV7-8 and TRBJ1-3, with TRBD1 identical over 8 bases. CDR1 and CDR2 (germline): SGHVS, FQNEAQ. The CDR3 runs to 15 residues. After removal of 4 bases from V and 0 bases from J, the junction contained 2 bases not matched to a gene. The CDR3 bases are TGTGCCAGCAGCTACGGACAGGGCTCTGGAAACACCATATATTTT. It codes for CASSYGQGSGNTIYF.

This clone came up once. The chain links TRBV29-1 to TRBJ1-2; a possible D gene is TRBD1 (5 bases). Trimming took 6 bases from V and 2 from J, leaving 10 bases between them. This CDR3 region has 12 residues. CDR1 is SQVTM, CDR2 ANQGSEA, per germline. CDR3 DNA sequence: TGCAGCGTGGGGGATGGGAACTATGGCTACACCTTC. This codes for CSVGDGNYGYTF.

The chain is built from TRBV18 and TRBJ2-5; TRBD1 matches 7 bases. This CDR3 has 14 amino acids. Per germline, CDR1 KGHSH and CDR2 LQKENI. V lost 6 bases and J lost 7; bases outside the gene matches: 11. CDR3: CASSPDRELRTQYF. For the CDR3, the DNA is TGTGCCAGCTCGCCTGACAGGGAGCTAAGGACCCAGTACTTC.

This clone was seen a single time. This rearrangement joins TRBV7-2 to TRBJ2-5; D possibly corresponds to TRBD1 (6 bases). Germline values: CDR1 SGHTA, CDR2 FQGNSA. Trimming took off 3 bases at V and 1 base at J, with 9 bases between the two ends. The CDR3 totals 14 residues. As DNA, the CDR3 is TGTGCCAGCAGCTTCACAGGGCCCCAAGAGACCCAGTACTTC. Translating it yields CASSFTGPQETQYF.

The count of this clone is one. The CDR3 sequence: CASSSWTGAPAEAFF. The CDR3 DNA follows: TGTGCCAGCAGTTCCTGGACAGGGGCCCCTGCTGAAGCTTTCTTT. The rearrangement uses TRBV28 and TRBJ1-1; 9 positions agree with TRBD1. Unmatched junction bases numbered 9, after V lost 4 bases and J lost 6 bases. This CDR3 region has 15 residues. Germline loops: CDR1 MDHEN, CDR2 SYDVKM. Based on the CDR3 plus reference TRBV28 and TRBJ1-1, the full variable domain is DVKVTQSSRYLVKRTGEKVFLECVQDMDHENMFWYRQDPGLGLRLIYFSYDVKMKEKGDIPEGYSVSREKKERFSLILESASTNQTSMYLCASSSWTGAPAEAFFGQGTRLTVV.

The chain combines TRBV9 with TRBJ2-1; D is undetermined. Germline loops: CDR1 SGDLS, CDR2 YYNGEE. The CDR3 runs to 11 residues. Deletions cut 1 base from V and 9 bases from J, with 5 bases between. In nucleotides, the CDR3 is TGTGCCAGCAGCGTACGCACTGAGCAGTTCTTC. Translating it yields CASSVRTEQFF.

This clone was observed a single time. The chain couples TRBV10-3 to TRBJ2-3; D could derive from TRBD1 or TRBD2 (5 bases each). From germline, CDR1 is ENHRY and CDR2 SYGVKD. This CDR3 contains 14 residues. V gave up 6 bases and J gave up 3 bases, with 13 bases separating them. CDR3 residues: CAISQGWRTDTQYF. CDR3 coding DNA: TGTGCCATCAGCCAGGGATGGAGGACAGATACGCAGTATTTT.

The chain links TRBV19 to TRBJ1-6; 8 bases fit TRBD1. The trim removed 3 bases at V and 5 bases at J, leaving 0 bases unmatched. This CDR3 has 14 amino acids. CDR1 and CDR2 (germline): LNHDA, SQIVND (reference sequence). CDR3 residues: CASSMGQDNSPLHF. The CDR3 DNA reads as TGTGCCAGTAGTATGGGACAGGATAATTCACCCCTCCACTTT.

This chain's CDR3 is CASSFGLAGSTGQYF. The CDR3 DNA is TGTGCCAGCAGTTTCGGACTAGCTGGGTCTACGGGGCAGTACTTC. The V and J genes are TRBV6-2 or TRBV6-3 and TRBJ2-7, with 8 bases fitting TRBD2. The ends lost 4 bases at V and 9 bases at J; junction bases unmatched: 14. The CDR3 has 15 residues. In germline, CDR1 is MNHEY, CDR2 SVGEGT.

The chain employs TRBV6-5 and TRBJ1-6, with 7 bases that match TRBD1. Germline loops: CDR1 MNHEY, CDR2 SVGAGI. The V and J ends lost 1 base and 7 bases, in that order; junction bases with no gene match: 4. This CDR3 has 15 residues. CDR3 DNA sequence: TGTGCCAGCAGTTACTTGGGCAGGGGGAATTCACCCCTCCACTTT. Protein: CASSYLGRGNSPLHF.

This chain joins TRBV7-2 and TRBJ2-1; D remains ambiguous. CDR1 and CDR2 (germline): SGHTA, FQGNSA. V lost 1 base and J 6 bases, leaving 7 bases between the germline ends. CDR3 length equals 13 residues. The CDR3 DNA reads as TGTGCCAGCAGCTTAGGTCGCTTCAATGAGCAGTTCTTC. Translating gives CASSLGRFNEQFF.

This clone was observed a single time. This chain links TRBV5-1 with TRBJ2-3, with 9 bases lining up with TRBD1. The CDR3 length is 15 residues. The germline V gene has CDR1 SGHRS and CDR2 YFSETQ. After removal of 4 bases from V and 0 bases from J, the junction contained 3 bases not matched to a gene. CDR3 region: CASSPGTGSTDTQYF. The CDR3 DNA reads as TGCGCCAGCAGCCCCGGGACAGGGAGCACAGATACGCAGTATTTT.

Only one count was recorded for this clone. J is TRBJ2-3 and V is TRBV7-8; no clear D gene. The CDR3 is 17 amino acids. The V end lost 1 base, the J end lost 2 bases, and 16 bases lay between the germline ends. Germline CDR1 reads SGHVS; CDR2 reads FQNEAQ. This CDR3 is CASSLGVIGGITDTQYF. The CDR3 nucleotides are TGTGCCAGCAGCTTAGGTGTTATCGGCGGAATCACAGATACGCAGTATTTT.

The V gene is TRBV24-1, the J gene TRBJ2-3; D may be TRBD2 (6 bases). Trimming cost V 9 bases and J 5 bases, with 17 bases left between them. Per the germline V gene, CDR1 is KGHDR and CDR2 is SFDVKD. The CDR3 is 14 residues long. For the CDR3, the DNA is TGTGCCACCTCGCGAGGGGCGGGGAGAGATACGCAGTATTTT. It yields the protein CATSRGAGRDTQYF.

A word on this clone: Other DNA variants within this sample encode the same CDR3. V usage is TRBV6-5 and J usage is TRBJ1-2, with 8 nucleotides matching TRBD1. V shed 2 bases, J shed 4 bases, and the junction held 3 bases outside the gene matches. Germline V gene data show CDR1 as MNHEY and CDR2 as SVGAGI. The CDR3 runs 14 residues. CDR3 residues: CASSYRDRGYGYTF. The CDR3 DNA reads as TGTGCCAGCAGTTACAGAGACAGGGGCTATGGCTACACCTTC.